One TCR beta chain is described in this entry. Its antigen remains unidentified. Base quality data are lacking; no much larger clone is found one base away. Using the deep immunoSEQ assay, TCR CDR3 regions were amplified from genomic DNA by multiplex PCR. Extracted genomic DNA from each cell subset was spread evenly across all wells of several immunoSEQ 96-well plates, with each plate serving as a replicate. For sorted subsets, approximately 0.2 ug of genomic DNA, equivalent to some 30,000 T cell genomes, went into each replicate PCR. Purified libraries were measured with a Qubit 3.0 fluorometer, size-checked on a Bioanalyzer 2100, and measured again with the KAPA Library Quantification kit. A separate single-read 150-cycle Illumina NextSeq 550 flow cell was used to sequence each immunoSEQ 96-well plate. Per the source publication's procedure: Because only junctional sequences without quality scores were contained in the immunoSEQ output, filtering matching that applied to full-length reads could not be performed. Sequences were annotated with PyIR, a Python wrapper for IgBLAST v1.9, and V/J genes and CDR3 were assigned using IMGT germline references. Reads were filtered out if the reads had weak V/J assignments (E-value above 1e-6), no CDR3, stop codons, out-of-frame junctions, or ambiguous translated residues. A V3J clonotype was defined by an identical inferred V gene, J gene, and CDR3 amino acid sequence. To compute the percentage overlap between repertoires, the number of shared unique clonotypes was divided by the size of the smaller repertoire. Richness of each repertoire was evaluated using RTK rarefaction, the Chao1 estimator, and Recon v2.1 estimates of unobserved clonotypes. For all TCRbeta clonotypes obtained by the gDNA method from several donors, generation probabilities were computed with OLGA. TCRdb stores this immuneACCESS table with in-frame sequences only. Part of the clones is absent; in the studies checked, under half of the shortfall reflects unresolved V genes, and no reason is known for the rest. V and J calls and clone size follow that table, whereas D and trimming were derived from the DNA. The sample table shows over 400,000 clones, and about 96% are seen once. Together, the top ten hold around 0.067% of the sample.

The sample is drawn from a study of shared clonotypes between healthy human individuals (dated by TCRdb to about 2020). The study in broad terms: The cohort comprised a couple of women and a few men aged 18 to 49 years. For each donor, three plates each were used for CD4 naive and CD4 memory, two plates were used for CD8 naive, and one plate was used for CD8 memory. To estimate repertoire size and how much clonotypes are shared between individuals, the study performed deep sequencing of blood TCR repertoires from about five healthy adults. Different laboratories and diverse techniques were used to prepare libraries and sequence TCR repertoires, to increase sequencing depth and limit assay-specific biases. Between about 0.8 and 9 billion PBMCs per donor were obtained by leukapheresis. On the study overall, not on this receptor specifically: The genetic and exposure-history diversity represented was limited by the small number of donors. Based on pairwise subsampling, the degree of clonotype sharing among donors was expected to be affected by sequencing depth. Compared with non-shared clonotypes, the clonotypes found in all four sorted-subset donors had higher generation probabilities. Even with the large sequencing depth, rarefaction of the sorted-subset datasets indicated that sequencing was incomplete. Larger estimated clonotype richness was generally found for naive subsets than for memory subsets. Sharing across a few donors was observed for around 5% of naive CD4, 3% to 4% of naive CD8, over 2% of memory CD4, and less than 0.45% of memory CD8 clonotypes. Sampling was limited to blood, and TCR repertoires in tissue likely differ from TCR repertoires in blood.

Donors were healthy HIV-negative adults with no recently reported acute infections or vaccinations. Only Caucasian adults living in Nashville, Tennessee, USA were represented among the donors. Magnetic negative selection was used to enrich CD4+ T cells, after which naive cells were positively selected on CD45RA and the negative fraction became the memory subset. After blood collection by leukapheresis, PBMCs were isolated using Ficoll-Histopaque density gradient centrifugation and then cryopreserved in the vapor phase of liquid nitrogen. Analytical flow cytometry was used to check the purity and quantity of each magnetically sorted T cell population. Genomic DNA was isolated from every sorted fraction and measured by UV absorbance on a Nanodrop 2000c. CDR1 and CDR2 were assigned from the germline V gene (reference sequence) as MNHEY and SMNVEV. The CDR3 runs 13 amino acids, cysteine and phenylalanine included. Just the 39-base CDR3 DNA is kept, in frame starting at base 1. V was cut back by 0 bases and J by 4 bases, leaving a gap of 6 bases between them.

The material sequenced was naive CD4+ T cells sorted from blood. The intended sense of this specimen's cell subset or site label: CD45RA+ positively selected. The sequence is built from TRBV27 and TRBJ2-5; possibly the D gene is TRBD1, per 5 matching bases. The origin of this receptor is a woman aged 25 to 45 in good health. In nucleotides, the sequence is TGTGCCAGCAGTTTATCCCAGGGAGAGACCCAGTACTTC. The encoded protein is CASSLSQGETQYF.